These 32 T cell receptor beta chains share one sample of origin, sequenced in a study of Tregs in tolerant kidney transplant recipients (dated by TCRdb to between 2018 and 2021). The sample's time point label is to be understood as: blood sample drawn before combined kidney and bone marrow transplant. For bulk CFSE mixed lymphocyte reactions, CFSE-labeled recipient PBMCs were cocultured for six to seven days with irradiated donor PBMCs, after which the cells were stained for CD3/CD4/CD8 and FACS-sorted. Antigens for these TCRs are unknown. Library preparation used the immunoSEQ multiplex PCR assay. The clones in this table, taken by TCRdb from immuneACCESS, are in-frame only. Not every clone is retained; where verified, under half of the shortfall comes from an unresolved V gene, and the cause of the rest is unknown. This sample's records show approximately 3,000 clones. 7.9% of the sample is taken by the ten largest.

The sequences come from CD8+ T cells from blood cultured with allogeneic cells, collected before the transplant. These receptors were collected from a human patient who received a combined kidney and bone marrow transplant.

To note about this clone: The CDR3 goes on 3 residues after the read ends, and that part is filled in from the germline J gene. This chain links TRBV30 with TRBJ1-1; D uncertain. This CDR3 has 13 amino acids. Trimming pared 4 bases from V and 6 bases from J, leaving 15 bases between. Germline CDR1 and CDR2: GTSNPN and SVGIG (reference sequence). The CDR3 reads CAWTPGVLAEAFF. The CDR3 DNA, read in part, is TGTGCCTGGACCCCCGGGGTTCTCGCTGAA.

Details on this clone: With the read ending 3 residues before the CDR3 end, the germline J gene is used to fill in that end. The chain combines TRBV11-2 with TRBJ2-7; weak D call: TRBD1 (5 bases). Germline CDR1 is SGHAT and CDR2 is FQNNGV. The length of the CDR3 is 13 residues. Trimming took off 1 base at V and 2 bases at J, with 6 bases between the two ends. The sequenced CDR3 bases are TGTGCCAGCAGCTTAGGGACAACCTACGAG. It is translated as CASSLGTTYE. The whole CDR3 reads CASSLGTTYEQYF.

Note on this clone: Coverage ceases 3 residues before the CDR3 finishes, and the germline J gene fills in the end. The chain joins TRBV13 to TRBJ2-7; D is possibly TRBD1 (5 bases). The CDR3 consists of 13 residues. The V gene lost 5 bases and the J gene lost 4 bases, with 12 bases spanning the gap. Germline CDR1 is PRHDT and CDR2 is FYEKMQ (reference sequence). The sequenced CDR3 bases are TGTGCCAGCAGCCCCAATCAGGGATACGAG. This codes for CASSPNQGYE. The whole CDR3 protein reads CASSPNQGYEQYF.

As regards this clone: The read ends 3 residues before the CDR3 terminus; that terminus is restored from the germline J gene. The chain carries TRBV2 and TRBJ2-7; TRBD2 matches at 10 bases. The germline V gene has CDR1 SNHLY and CDR2 FYNNEI. Unmatched junction bases numbered 9, after V lost 3 bases and J lost 4 bases. The CDR3 has 16 amino acids. The covered CDR3 bases are TGTGCCAGCAGTGATGGTAGCGGGAGGACGGAATACGAG. Its translation: CASSDGSGRTEYE. The complete CDR3 reads CASSDGSGRTEYEQYF.

Comments on this clone: The read gets to within 3 residues of the CDR3 end, and the germline J gene fills in the rest. The gene calls are TRBV7-9 and TRBJ1-1; D possibly corresponds to TRBD1 (6 bases). Germline loops: CDR1 SEHNR, CDR2 FQNEAQ (reference sequence). The CDR3 runs to 15 residues. CDR3 DNA, as far as it was read: TGTGCCAGCAGGCATCTCGGCGGGGGGCAAGAGACC. It translates to CASRHLGGGQET. In full, the CDR3 is CASRHLGGGQETAFF.

Points on this clone: The read finishes 3 residues shy of the CDR3 end, and the germline J gene is used to complete it. The chain couples TRBV6-1 to TRBJ2-5, with 10 bases aligning to TRBD2. J gave up 4 bases and V 2 bases, and 7 bases lay outside the gene matches. The germline CDR1 and CDR2 sequences are MNHNS and SASEGT. The CDR3 spans 16 residues. The sequenced part of the CDR3 DNA is TGTGCCAGCAGTGAAATCCTAGCGGGAGATCGAGAGACC. Translating gives CASSEILAGDRET. The full CDR3 protein is CASSEILAGDRETQYF.

On this clone: The read halts 3 residues ahead of the CDR3 end, with the missing end drawn from the germline J gene. This rearrangement joins TRBV7-2 to TRBJ2-2, with D possibly matching TRBD1 (5 bases). This CDR3 spans 14 amino acids. Trimming removed 7 bases at V and 3 bases at J, with 12 bases between. The germline gives CDR1 SGHTA, CDR2 FQGNSA. CDR3 bases read: TGTGCCAGCACCTGGGGCAGGTACACCGGGGAG. Protein: CASTWGRYTGE. The entire CDR3 protein reads CASTWGRYTGELFF.

Judged by frequency, this clone is medium-sized. CDR3 DNA (partial): TGCAGTGCTATAATCCTCTATGGC. This sequence encodes CSAIILYG. From start to end, the CDR3 is CSAIILYGYTF. The chain uses TRBV20-1 and TRBJ1-2; no reliable D call. The CDR3 end falls 3 residues outside the read, so it is completed with the germline J gene. V lost 4 bases and J 4 bases, leaving 7 bases between the germline ends. Germline V gene lookup returns CDR1 DFQATT and CDR2 SNEGSKA (reference sequence). The CDR3 is made up of 11 amino acids.

As concerns this clone: The observed sequence ends 3 residues before the CDR3 terminus, with the missing tail filled in from the germline J gene. J is TRBJ2-3 and V is TRBV27; TRBD2 matches 10 bases. The CDR3 consists of 15 residues. Germline assignment: CDR1 MNHEY and CDR2 SMNVEV (reference sequence). The V segment lost 5 bases and the J segment 0 bases; nucleotides outside the gene matches: 2. Here the CDR3 reads CASSLSGGSTDTQYF. The sequenced part of the CDR3 DNA is TGTGCCAGCAGTCTTAGCGGGGGGAGCACAGATACG.

On this clone: Read data end 3 residues before the CDR3 end; the end is taken from the germline J gene. The chain joins TRBV10-2 to TRBJ1-3; 9 bases match TRBD1. Germline V gene data show CDR1 as WSHSY and CDR2 as SAAADI. The CDR3 length is 16 residues. V was pared by 5 bases and J by 0 bases, with 5 bases of the junction left unmatched. The CDR3 loop reads CASSNRDRDSGNTIYF. The CDR3 DNA, read in part, is TGCGCCAGCAGTAACCGGGACAGGGACTCTGGAAACACC.

Of note for this clone: The read falls 3 residues short of the CDR3 end, and the missing part is taken from the germline J gene. V usage is TRBV20-1 and J usage is TRBJ2-7; 8 nucleotides match TRBD1. Germline V CDR1 and CDR2: DFQATT, SNEGSKA (reference sequence). This CDR3 region has 15 residues. After removal of 0 bases from V and 2 bases from J, the junction contained 6 bases not matched to a gene. The CDR3 here is CSARDIQGGPYEQYF. The covered CDR3 bases are TGCAGTGCTAGAGATATACAGGGGGGTCCCTACGAG.

On this clone: The CDR3 end lies 3 residues beyond the end of the read and is filled in from the germline J gene. The chain combines TRBV11-2 with TRBJ1-2; possible D gene TRBD1, 6 bases. The CDR3 runs 14 residues. Germline V gene sequence: CDR1 SGHAT, CDR2 FQNNGV. This CDR3 is CASSANNRVDGYTF. CDR3 DNA, as far as it was read: TGTGCCAGCAGCGCTAACAACAGGGTGGACGGC.

A remark on this clone: The read terminates 3 residues ahead of where the CDR3 ends, so the germline J gene completes it. The rearrangement joins TRBV11-2 to TRBJ2-7; D possibly corresponds to TRBD1 (6 bases). The germline V and J ends were trimmed by 5 bases and 3 bases, with 8 bases remaining between them. Per germline, CDR1 SGHAT and CDR2 FQNNGV. The CDR3 runs 12 residues. The CDR3 here is CASSRGGYEQYF. CDR3 DNA, as far as it was read: TGTGCCAGCAGCCGAGGGGGCTACGAG.

A word on this clone: The read ends 3 residues before the CDR3 terminus; that terminus is restored from the germline J gene. The chain joins TRBV10-2 to TRBJ2-1; 12 bases match TRBD2. The CDR3 sequence is 17 residues long. Germline V gene data show CDR1 as WSHSY and CDR2 as SAAADI. After removal of 3 bases from V and 6 bases from J, the junction contained 9 bases not matched to a gene. CDR3 DNA (partial): TGCGCCAGCAGTGATCCCCTAGCGGGGGGGCACGTCAATGAG. Its translation: CASSDPLAGGHVNE. The whole CDR3 protein is CASSDPLAGGHVNEQFF.

According to its frequency, this clone is medium-sized. The CDR3 bases that were read are TGCGCCAGCAGTGATACAGGTATCTCTGGAAACACC. This encodes CASSDTGISGNT. In full, the CDR3 is CASSDTGISGNTIYF. The V call is TRBV10-2, the J call TRBJ1-3; tentatively, D is TRBD1 (5 bases). Coverage ceases 3 residues before the CDR3 finishes, and the germline J gene fills in the end. Germline V gene data show CDR1 as WSHSY and CDR2 as SAAADI. Trimming pared 3 bases from V and 0 bases from J, leaving 9 bases between. This CDR3 is 15 amino acids long.

Worth noting for this clone: Sequencing ends 3 residues short of the CDR3 end; the germline J gene provides the rest. The chain combines TRBV30 with TRBJ1-5; possibly TRBD1 for D (5 bases). The V gene lost 3 bases and the J gene lost 5 bases, with 14 bases spanning the gap. Germline assignment: CDR1 GTSNPN and CDR2 SVGIG (reference sequence). The CDR3 is 14 amino acids. The sequenced CDR3 bases are TGTGCCTGGAGCGGAGGGGCAGGCCATCAGCCC. Translation gives CAWSGGAGHQP. The whole CDR3 protein reads CAWSGGAGHQPQHF.

Comments on this clone: The CDR3 extends 3 residues past the end of the read, so its final part is completed from the germline J gene. J is TRBJ1-4 and V is TRBV5-1; a possible D gene is TRBD1 (6 bases). The CDR3 contains 16 residues. The germline CDR1 and CDR2 sequences are SGHRS and YFSETQ. The germline V and J ends were trimmed by 4 bases and 0 bases, with 13 bases remaining between them. CDR3: CASSPGAGATNEKLFF. CDR3 DNA (partial): TGCGCCAGCAGCCCCGGGGCAGGGGCAACTAATGAAAAA.

Partial CDR3 DNA: TGTGCCAGCAGCGTAGAGGCGGGTCGCACAGATACG. Translated, it gives CASSVEAGRTDT. The CDR3 in its entirety is CASSVEAGRTDTQYF. The gene calls are TRBV9 and TRBJ2-3; D possibly corresponds to TRBD2 (5 bases). The read stops 3 residues short of the end of the CDR3; the missing end is completed from the germline J gene. V shed 0 bases and J shed 1 base, with 9 bases lying between them. From germline, CDR1 is SGDLS and CDR2 YYNGEE. CDR3 size: 15 residues.

Concerning this clone: The missing CDR3 end, 3 residues past where the read stops, is filled in from the germline J gene. V and J are TRBV19 and TRBJ1-2, with D maybe TRBD1 (6 bases). Trimming stripped 4 bases from V and 5 bases from J, with 23 bases between. Germline CDR1 and CDR2: LNHDA and SQIVND (reference sequence). This CDR3 has 17 amino acids. CDR3 bases read: TGTGCCAGTAGTAAACCAGGGGAAGCGTTTAAAGGATATGGC. Amino acid sequence: CASSKPGEAFKGYG. The complete CDR3 sequence is CASSKPGEAFKGYGYTF.

A note on this clone: The DNA ends 3 residues before the CDR3 does, and the rest of the CDR3 is filled in from the germline J gene. The genes are TRBV7-8 and TRBJ2-7; a possible D gene is TRBD1 (6 bases). V lost 1 base and J lost 2, with 15 bases in between. Germline values: CDR1 SGHVS, CDR2 FQNEAQ. This CDR3 is built from 16 residues. The CDR3 sequence: CASSLVGHLKAYEQYF. The CDR3 bases that were read are TGTGCCAGCAGCTTAGTGGGACACCTTAAAGCCTACGAG.

This clone counts as medium-sized by frequency. The read gets to within 3 residues of the CDR3 end, and the germline J gene fills in the rest. The chain employs TRBV6-2 or TRBV6-3 and TRBJ1-5, with D possibly being TRBD1 (5 bases). The CDR3 loop spans 17 amino acids. Trimming removed 2 bases at V and 0 bases at J, with 14 bases between. Looked up from germline, CDR1 is MNHEY and CDR2 is SVGEGT. CDR3: CASSYPDGAYSNQPQHF. CDR3 DNA, as far as it was read: TGTGCCAGCAGTTACCCGGATGGGGCCTATAGCAATCAGCCC.

Of note for this clone: The CDR3 end falls 3 residues outside the read, so it is completed with the germline J gene. This chain joins TRBV20-1 and TRBJ2-7; tentative D call: TRBD1 (5 bases). CDR3 length equals 12 residues. Between the trimmed V and J ends, which lost 3 bases and 3 bases, there was a span of 9 bases. Germline CDR1 DFQATT, CDR2 SNEGSKA (reference sequence). CDR3 sequence: CSARDILYEQYF. The CDR3 DNA, read in part, is TGCAGTGCTAGGGACATCCTCTACGAG.

On this clone itself: The read finishes 3 residues shy of the CDR3 end, and the germline J gene is used to complete it. This rearrangement joins TRBV4-1 to TRBJ2-5, with TRBD2 matching 13 bases. This CDR3 is built from 17 residues. The J segment lost 7 bases and the V segment lost 0 bases, leaving 8 bases of the junction unmatched. CDR1 MGHRA and CDR2 YSYEKL come from the germline V gene. The covered CDR3 bases are TGCGCCAGCAGCCAAGAAGAGGGACTAGCGGGGAGCGGGACC. This gives the protein CASSQEEGLAGSGT. The full CDR3 reads CASSQEEGLAGSGTQYF.

This clone is deemed medium-sized (0.01 to 0.1%) by its frequency. Sequencing ends 3 residues short of the CDR3 end; the germline J gene provides the rest. V is TRBV19 and J is TRBJ2-3; D is perhaps TRBD2 (6 bases). This CDR3 is built from 16 residues. V was pared by 5 bases and J by 4 bases, with 19 bases between. From germline, CDR1 is LNHDA and CDR2 SQIVND (reference sequence). Incomplete CDR3 DNA: TGTGCCAGTAGTCTCTCCGGGACTTACCGGCCAGATACG. As protein: CASSLSGTYRPDT. The entire CDR3 is CASSLSGTYRPDTQYF. The complete variable domain, with remaining parts taken from reference TRBV19 and TRBJ2-3, reads DGGITQSPKYLFRKEGQNVTLSCEQNLNHDAMYWYRQDPGQGLRLIYYSQIVNDFQKGDIAEGYSVSREKKESFPLTVTSAQKNPTAFYLCASSLSGTYRPDTQYFGPGTRLTVL.

With respect to this clone: The CDR3 end lies 3 residues beyond the end of the read and is filled in from the germline J gene. The chain joins TRBV20-1 to TRBJ2-7, with D possibly being TRBD1 (5 bases). Germline assignment: CDR1 DFQATT and CDR2 SNEGSKA (reference sequence). V was pared by 5 bases and J by 4 bases, with 24 bases between. The CDR3 length is 16 residues. The CDR3 bases that were read are TGCAGTGCTGATAAAAACGTGGGGCCCGACGCATACGAG. As protein: CSADKNVGPDAYE. The entire CDR3 reads CSADKNVGPDAYEQYF.

Notes on this clone: The CDR3 end falls 3 residues outside the read, so it is completed with the germline J gene. The V and J genes are TRBV19 and TRBJ1-1; the D gene is possibly TRBD1 (6 bases). The CDR3 has 15 residues. The germline V gene has CDR1 LNHDA and CDR2 SQIVND (reference sequence). The V end lost 2 bases, the J end lost 0 bases, and 10 bases lay between the germline ends. CDR3: CASSISRDMNTEAFF. The sequenced part of the CDR3 DNA is TGTGCCAGTAGTATAAGCAGGGACATGAACACTGAA. Looking up the rest from reference TRBV19 and TRBJ1-1 gives the full variable domain: DGGITQSPKYLFRKEGQNVTLSCEQNLNHDAMYWYRQDPGQGLRLIYYSQIVNDFQKGDIAEGYSVSREKKESFPLTVTSAQKNPTAFYLCASSISRDMNTEAFFGQGTRLTVV.

As regards this clone: The read falls 3 residues short of the CDR3 end, and the missing part is taken from the germline J gene. This chain links TRBV6-2 or TRBV6-3 with TRBJ1-1, with D maybe TRBD1 (6 bases). This CDR3 has 16 residues. Trimming shortened V by 2 bases and J by 0 bases, and 13 bases separated the two germline ends. CDR1 and CDR2 from the germline V gene are MNHEY and SVGEGT. The DNA read from the CDR3 is TGTGCCAGCAGTTACCCGGACAGACCGATGAACACTGAA. Translated, it gives CASSYPDRPMNTE. The whole CDR3 sequence is CASSYPDRPMNTEAFF.

According to its frequency, this clone is medium-sized. The CDR3 goes on 3 residues after the read ends, and that part is filled in from the germline J gene. This chain connects TRBV30 to TRBJ2-3; TRBD2 is a possible D gene (6 bases). The germline CDR1 and CDR2 sequences are GTSNPN and SVGIG (reference sequence). This CDR3 contains 15 residues. The ends were cut back, 0 bases at V and 0 bases at J, with 10 bases in the middle. The CDR3 bases that were read are TGTGCCTGGAGTGTCGGGGGTTCTAGCACAGATACG. Protein: CAWSVGGSSTDT. The whole CDR3 protein is CAWSVGGSSTDTQYF.

Turning to this clone: From the germline J gene comes the end of the CDR3, since the read stops 3 residues before it. The J gene is TRBJ1-2, the V gene TRBV11-1; 7 bases match TRBD1. The CDR3 runs to 13 residues. CDR1 is SGHAT, CDR2 FQDESV, per germline (reference sequence). The junction had 3 bases not matched to a gene; V was cut back by 2 bases and J by 6 bases. The covered CDR3 bases are TGTGCCAGCAGCTTAACAGGGGTGGATGGC. This encodes CASSLTGVDG. The full CDR3 protein is CASSLTGVDGYTF.

This clone counts as large (0.1 to 1%) by frequency. The read comes to an end 3 residues before the CDR3 does, leaving the germline J gene to fill in the end. The J gene is TRBJ2-2, the V gene TRBV19; 9 nucleotides agree with TRBD2. The CDR3 contains 18 residues. Germline CDR1 and CDR2: LNHDA and SQIVND (reference sequence). The V gene end was trimmed by 5 bases and the J gene end by 0 bases; junction bases not matched to a gene: 10. The CDR3 DNA, read in part, is TGTGCCAGTAGTTCCTTAGCGGGAGCGGGCCCGAACACCGGGGAG. It yields the protein CASSSLAGAGPNTGE. The full CDR3 protein reads CASSSLAGAGPNTGELFF.

Concerning this clone itself: The CDR3 end is not reached by the read, which stops 3 residues before it; the germline J gene fills it in. V and J are TRBV7-1 and TRBJ2-1; the match to TRBD2 covers 9 bases. TRBV7-1 is designated an ORF whose function remains uncertain. The CDR3 contains 20 residues. V lost 3 bases, J lost 0 bases, and 15 bases stayed unmatched. Here the CDR3 reads CASSSFPIPGLASSYNEQFF. CDR3 DNA, as far as it was read: TGTGCCAGCAGCTCCTTCCCTATACCGGGACTAGCAAGCTCCTACAATGAG.

Of note for this clone: With the read ending 3 residues before the CDR3 end, the germline J gene is used to fill in that end. The V gene is TRBV7-7, the J gene TRBJ2-5; TRBD1 agrees at 7 bases. The CDR3 covers 16 residues. Germline trimming cut 5 bases from V and 5 bases from J; bases unmatched to any gene: 14. Germline V lookup: CDR1 SSHAT, CDR2 FNYEAQ (reference sequence). The covered CDR3 bases are TGTGCCAGCAGCCCAGATAACGAGGGGGCTGAGGAGACC. Translating gives CASSPDNEGAEET. The full-length CDR3 reads as CASSPDNEGAEETQYF.